Below are 17 T cell receptor beta chains sequenced from a single sample in a study of blood T cells in healthy people across ages. Through a sample-barcoded 5' primer and a J-beta primer mix, a second PCR was run for roughly 7 to 12 cycles. MiXCR, applied by TCRdb to the 5' RACE reads, yields one record per CDR3 protein. Here the sample spans 720,000 or so distinct CDR3 sequences, less than 45% being singletons. The sample consisted of blood. Every receptor here comes from a man of 80 years or more in good health.

This clonotype turned up a few times. CDR3 DNA: TGTGCCTCAACCTTAGGTAGGGGTGCAAGCTCCTACGAGCAGTACTTC. Translation: CASTLGRGASSYEQYF. This chain joins TRBV2 and TRBJ2-7; TRBD1 is a possible D gene (5 bases). This CDR3 has 16 amino acids. Germline values: CDR1 SNHLY, CDR2 FYNNEI. The V gene lost 11 bases and the J gene lost 0 bases, with 23 bases spanning the gap.

The chain carries TRBV5-1 and TRBJ1-2, with unresolved D. Germline V CDR1 and CDR2: SGHRS, YFSETQ. V was pared by 0 bases and J by 8 bases, with 14 bases between. The CDR3 is 14 residues long. CDR3 in DNA: TGCGCCAGCAGCTTGGATCAAGGGCCTGAGGGCTACACCTTC. It specifies CASSLDQGPEGYTF.

The table lists this clonotype with a few counts. This chain uses TRBV9 with TRBJ2-3; TRBD2 matches at 7 bases. Germline trimming cut 4 bases from V and 2 bases from J; bases unmatched to any gene: 10. CDR1 SGDLS and CDR2 YYNGEE come from the germline V gene. The length of the CDR3 is 16 residues. The CDR3 sequence: CASSSEGGSSTDTQYF. CDR3 bases: TGTGCCAGCAGCTCCGAGGGCGGGAGTTCCACAGATACGCAGTATTTT.

V and J are TRBV12-3 or TRBV12-4 and TRBJ1-5; no firm D call. The CDR3 has 13 amino acids. The V gene lost 6 bases and the J gene lost 1 base, with 7 bases spanning the gap. In DNA, the CDR3 is TGTGCCAGCAGGCGGGAGAGCAATCAGCCCCAGCATTTT. Protein sequence: CASRRESNQPQHF.

The V and J genes are TRBV4-3 and TRBJ2-7; D might be TRBD1 (5 bases). The CDR3 contains 15 residues. Germline CDR1 is LGHNA and CDR2 is YSLEER. Trimming pared 0 bases from V and 2 bases from J, leaving 11 bases between. The CDR3 DNA follows: TGCGCCAGCAGCCAAGAATATAGGGGTGCCTACGAGCAGTACTTC. This translates into CASSQEYRGAYEQYF.

This clonotype was found a few times. The V gene is TRBV18, the J gene TRBJ2-3; possibly TRBD2 for D (6 bases). From germline, CDR1 is KGHSH and CDR2 LQKENI. The germline V and J ends were trimmed by 3 bases and 2 bases, with 9 bases remaining between them. The CDR3 contains 14 residues. Here the CDR3 DNA reads TGTGCCAGCTCACCGGGACTCCTCACAGATACGCAGTATTTT. Residues: CASSPGLLTDTQYF.

The chain combines TRBV12-3 or TRBV12-4 with TRBJ1-5; TRBD1 matches at 7 bases. Losses at the gene ends were 6 bases for V and 5 bases for J; bases not matched to a gene: 7. The CDR3 extends over 14 amino acids. CDR3 sequence reads: CASSPDRAYQPQHF. The CDR3 DNA is TGTGCCAGCAGCCCTGACAGGGCCTATCAGCCCCAGCATTTT.

The table lists this clonotype with a few counts. The chain is built from TRBV4-2 and TRBJ2-7, with TRBD2 identical over 14 bases. This CDR3 spans 17 amino acids. J gave up 3 bases and V 0 bases, and 4 bases lay outside the gene matches. In germline, CDR1 is LGHNA, CDR2 YNFKEQ. The CDR3 bases are TGTGCCAGCAGCCAAGAAGGGACTAGCGGGGGTTTCTACGAGCAGTACTTC. It specifies CASSQEGTSGGFYEQYF.

The rearrangement links TRBV4-3 to TRBJ1-2; D gene unclear. CDR1 LGHNA and CDR2 YSLEER come from the germline V gene. V was trimmed by 0 bases and J by 5 bases, leaving 10 bases between them. The CDR3 totals 14 residues. DNA of the CDR3: TGCGCCAGCAGCCAAGAAAACAGCTTATATGGCTACACCTTC. Encoded protein: CASSQENSLYGYTF.

In its sample, this clonotype was seen once. In DNA, the CDR3 is TGTGCCTGGAGCCCTGGGGCCAACGTCCTGACTTTC. Its protein product is CAWSPGANVLTF. The chain recombines TRBV30 with TRBJ2-6; no firm D call. The V and J ends lost 3 bases and 2 bases respectively, with 2 bases between them. Germline V gene lookup returns CDR1 GTSNPN and CDR2 SVGIG (reference sequence). The CDR3 length is 12 residues.

This clonotype was detected once. This rearrangement joins TRBV6-2 or TRBV6-3 to TRBJ1-1; D is undetermined. The CDR3 loop spans 14 amino acids. Germline assignment: CDR1 MNHEY and CDR2 SVGEGT. Trimming stripped 1 base from V and 0 bases from J, with 6 bases between. The CDR3 bases are TGTGCCAGCAGTTACTTACAGATGAACACTGAAGCTTTCTTT. Residues: CASSYLQMNTEAFF.

The rearrangement uses TRBV7-9 and TRBJ2-2; D is perhaps TRBD1 (5 bases). Trimming cost V 3 bases and J 5 bases, with 7 bases left between them. From germline, CDR1 is SEHNR and CDR2 FQNEAQ (reference sequence). This CDR3 spans 13 amino acids. The CDR3 here is CASSFSGTGELFF. In nucleotides, the CDR3 is TGTGCCAGCAGCTTCTCAGGGACCGGGGAGCTGTTTTTT.

This clonotype was recorded at least ten times. The gene calls are TRBV7-9 and TRBJ1-2; D perhaps matches TRBD1 (5 bases). The CDR3 has 13 residues. Germline V CDR1 and CDR2: SEHNR, FQNEAQ (reference sequence). V gave up 1 base and J gave up 3 bases, with 6 bases separating them. DNA for the CDR3: TGTGCCAGCAGCTTAGGACAGTACTATGGCTACACCTTC. Protein product: CASSLGQYYGYTF.

The V and J genes are TRBV5-1 and TRBJ2-7; TRBD1 matches 10 bases. Per germline, CDR1 SGHRS and CDR2 YFSETQ. Trimming at V came to 4 bases and at J to 3 bases, leaving 4 bases not matched to a gene. This CDR3 contains 14 residues. The CDR3 nucleotides are TGCGCCAGCAGCGGGGGACAGGGGAGCTACGAGCAGTACTTC. Amino acid sequence: CASSGGQGSYEQYF.

The chain recombines TRBV20-1 with TRBJ2-4; D is unclear. The CDR3 length is 13 residues. Per the germline V gene, CDR1 is DFQATT and CDR2 is SNEGSKA (reference sequence). The V end lost 5 bases, the J end lost 3 bases, and 11 bases lay between the germline ends. CDR3 bases: TGCAGTGCTGGGGTACTTAGCAAAAACATTCAGTACTTC. Its protein product is CSAGVLSKNIQYF.

The chain carries TRBV27 and TRBJ2-7; TRBD1 might be the D (7 bases). CDR1 is MNHEY, CDR2 SMNVEV, per germline (reference sequence). Trimming pared 11 bases from V and 4 bases from J, leaving 18 bases between. The CDR3 totals 13 residues. The CDR3 DNA sequence: TGTGCCTTTAGAGAACAGGGGAGGTACGAGCAGTACTTC. Translating gives CAFREQGRYEQYF.

The rearrangement uses TRBV18 and TRBJ2-7; TRBD1 or TRBD2 may be the D gene (5 bases each). Between the trimmed V and J ends, which lost 0 bases and 2 bases, there was a span of 11 bases. The CDR3 is 15 amino acids. Germline V gives CDR1 KGHSH, CDR2 LQKENI. The CDR3: CASSPPRGAAYEQYF. In nucleotides, the CDR3 is TGTGCCAGCTCACCACCGCGAGGGGCCGCCTACGAGCAGTACTTC.